Listed below are T cell receptor beta chains from one sample, sequenced in a study of tumor-infiltrating lymphocytes in primary liver carcinoma. TCRdb fed the multiplex PCR reads into MiXCR, producing one record per CDR3 protein. The sample records approximately 330,000 distinct CDR3 sequences, 65% being singletons. The material sequenced was peripheral blood. The receptors shown here come from a man between 35 and 55 years old with primary liver carcinoma and hepatitis B virus infection. CDR3s include the opening cysteine and the closing phenylalanine or tryptophan. The order of the fields is J gene, clone size, V gene, D gene, CDR3 DNA, CDR3 protein. A D gene is named only where the DNA matches it firmly. Only some rows state a clone size, as once, few, many or a class for expanded clones.

>TRBJ2-5|-|TRBV4-2|-
TGTGCCAGCAGCCGAGAGGGGGGTCTCGAGACCCAGTACTTC
CASSREGGLETQYF
>TRBJ2-1|many|TRBV12-3/TRBV12-4|TRBD1
TGTGCCAGCAGTGAAACAGGGGGCAGATACAATGAGCAGTTCTTC
CASSETGGRYNEQFF
>TRBJ2-3|few|TRBV7-2|-
TGTGCCAGCAGCTTCAAACAGGGCGCAGATACGCAGTATTTT
CASSFKQGADTQYF
>TRBJ1-5|few|TRBV6-2/TRBV6-3|-
TGTGCCAGCAGTTACCAGTATCGGAATCAGCCCCAGCATTTT
CASSYQYRNQPQHF
>TRBJ1-3|-|TRBV14|-
TGTGCCGGCAGCCATCGTCAGGGATCCGGAAACACCATATATTTT
CAGSHRQGSGNTIYF
>TRBJ1-5|-|TRBV6-1|-
TGCGCCAGCAGTGAAATGATTAATCAGTCCCAGCATTTT
CASSEMINQSQHF
>TRBJ2-7|-|TRBV12-3/TRBV12-4|-
TGTGCTAACAGTTTAACTGCAGGGGTTAACTACGAGCAGTACTTC
CANSLTAGVNYEQYF
>TRBJ2-2|-|TRBV10-3|-
TGTGCCATCAGTGCTGCCCCGACGGAAACCAACACCTGGGAGCTGTTTTTT
CAISAAPTETNTWELFF
>TRBJ2-1|-|TRBV5-4|TRBD2
TGTGCCAGCAGCTTGGTGGGAAATAGCGGGAGATACAATGATCAGTTCTTC
CASSLVGNSGRYNDQFF
>TRBJ2-7|many|TRBV6-5|-
TGTGCCAGCAGACCCTTTAGACGGGACTCCTACGAGCAGTACTTC
CASRPFRRDSYEQYF
>TRBJ2-2|-|TRBV7-9|TRBD1
TGTGCCAGCAGCTTAGGGGACAGGGGCGTTGGCACCGGGGAGCTGTTTTTT
CASSLGDRGVGTGELFF
>TRBJ2-2|few|TRBV28|TRBD2
TGTGCCAGCAGTTCGGGACTAGCGGGCCGTACCGGGGAGCTGTTTTTT
CASSSGLAGRTGELFF
>TRBJ2-3|-|TRBV11-1|TRBD2
TGTGCCAGCAGCGAAGGCGGGGGTGTGGCAAATACGCAGTATTTT
CASSEGGGVANTQYF
>TRBJ2-1|-|TRBV6-5|-
TGTGTCAGGGCTCTGGGATTAGGAAAGGAGCAGTTCTTC
CVRALGLGKEQFF
>TRBJ2-3|-|TRBV25-1|TRBD1
TGTGCCAGCAGTGACAACAGGGGTCTGGGCACAGATACGCAGTATTTT
CASSDNRGLGTDTQYF
>TRBJ2-2|-|TRBV5-4|TRBD2
TGTGCCAGCAGCTTAGGACTAGCGGGAGCCACCGGGGAGCTGTTTTTT
CASSLGLAGATGELFF
>TRBJ1-6|-|TRBV10-3|TRBD1
TGTGCCATCAGCCAACCAGGGGGCGGCTCACCCCTCCACTTT
CAISQPGGGSPLHF